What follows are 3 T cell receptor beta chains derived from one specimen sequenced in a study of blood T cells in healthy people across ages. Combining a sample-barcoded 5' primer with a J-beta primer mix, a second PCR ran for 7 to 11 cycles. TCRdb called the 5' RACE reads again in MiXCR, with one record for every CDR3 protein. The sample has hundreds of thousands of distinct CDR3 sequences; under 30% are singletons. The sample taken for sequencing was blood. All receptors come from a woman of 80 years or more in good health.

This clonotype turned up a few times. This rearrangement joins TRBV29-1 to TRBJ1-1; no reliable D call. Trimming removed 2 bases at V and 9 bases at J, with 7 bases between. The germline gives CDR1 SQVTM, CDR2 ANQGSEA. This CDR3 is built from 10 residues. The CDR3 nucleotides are TGCAGCGTTGAAAGTCCCAAAGCTTTCTTT. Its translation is CSVESPKAFF.

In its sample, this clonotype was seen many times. The CDR3 DNA follows: TGCGCCAGCAGCCAAGTTGGGGGGAGCAATCAGCCCCAGCATTTT. This sequence encodes CASSQVGGSNQPQHF. The chain uses TRBV4-3 and TRBJ1-5, with D possibly matching TRBD1 (5 bases). The CDR3 contains 15 residues. Germline assignment: CDR1 LGHNA and CDR2 YSLEER. Trimming cost V 1 base and J 1 base, with 8 bases left between them.

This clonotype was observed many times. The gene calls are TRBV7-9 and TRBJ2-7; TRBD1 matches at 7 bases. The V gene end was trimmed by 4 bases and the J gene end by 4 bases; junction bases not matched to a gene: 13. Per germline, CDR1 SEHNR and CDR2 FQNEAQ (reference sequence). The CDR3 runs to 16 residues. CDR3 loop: CASSYPDLTGSYEQYF. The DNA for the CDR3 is TGTGCCAGCAGCTACCCAGACTTGACAGGGTCGTACGAGCAGTACTTC.